Listed below are T cell receptor beta chains from one sample, sequenced in a study of blood T cells in healthy people across ages. TCRdb re-derived calls from the 5' RACE reads in MiXCR, one entry per CDR3 protein. The table records approximately 690,000 distinct CDR3 sequences, 40% to 45% of them present only once. Sequencing was carried out using blood. These receptor sequences come from an elderly man in good health. The CDR3 runs from the conserved cysteine through the conserved F or W. Fields, in order: clone size, D gene, V gene, CDR3 length, J gene, CDR3 protein, CDR3 DNA. A D gene is named only where the DNA matches it firmly. Some rows mark clone size as missing; the rest say once, few, many or name a class of expanded clone.

NA	NA	TRBV20-1	13	TRBJ1-5	CSPTRSSNQPQHF	TGCAGTCCAACCCGCAGCAGCAATCAGCCCCAGCATTTT
few	TRBD2	TRBV6-5	15	TRBJ2-7	CASSPRGLANGEQYF	TGTGCCAGCAGTCCCCGGGGACTAGCAAACGGCGAGCAGTACTTC
NA	TRBD1	TRBV7-2	16	TRBJ1-1	CASSFRPGQGMSEAFF	TGTGCCAGCAGCTTTAGACCGGGACAGGGTATGTCTGAAGCTTTCTTT
NA	TRBD1	TRBV20-1	16	TRBJ2-7	CSARASPGQPSDEQYF	TGCAGTGCTAGAGCTTCGCCGGGACAGCCCTCGGATGAGCAGTACTTC
once	TRBD2	TRBV6-2/TRBV6-3	15	TRBJ2-3	CASSLSSGVTDTQYF	TGTGCCAGCAGTCTGTCTAGCGGGGTGACAGATACGCAGTATTTT
NA	NA	TRBV3-1	15	TRBJ2-7	CASSQGQGLPYEQYF	TGTGCCAGCAGCCAAGGTCAGGGACTGCCCTACGAGCAGTACTTC
NA	TRBD1	TRBV19	15	TRBJ2-5	CASSERDRGPREQYF	TGTGCCAGTAGCGAGCGGGACAGGGGGCCGAGGGAGCAGTACTTC
few	NA	TRBV7-8	15	TRBJ2-3	CASSLVVSGADTQYF	TGTGCCAGCAGCTTAGTTGTATCAGGTGCAGATACGCAGTATTTT
NA	NA	TRBV29-1	11	TRBJ2-7	CSVDQREAQYF	TGCAGCGTTGACCAGAGGGAGGCCCAGTACTTC
many	TRBD2	TRBV2	12	TRBJ2-7	CASTGTRYEQYF	TGTGCCAGCACCGGGACTAGATACGAGCAGTACTTC
NA	NA	TRBV7-8	17	TRBJ2-2	CASSIVGQGTGTGELFF	TGTGCCAGCAGTATCGTGGGGCAGGGCACGGGCACCGGGGAGCTGTTTTTT
NA	TRBD2	TRBV6-1	16	TRBJ2-5	CASSALRISGSGEQYF	TGTGCCAGCAGTGCACTAAGGATTAGCGGGAGTGGGGAGCAGTACTTC
few	NA	TRBV5-1	16	TRBJ2-5	CASSLEGRDTQETQYF	TGCGCCAGCAGCTTAGAGGGCAGGGACACACAAGAGACCCAGTACTTC
NA	NA	TRBV6-1	15	TRBJ1-5	CASTADRASNQPQHF	TGTGCCAGCACCGCGGACCGGGCCAGTAATCAGCCCCAGCATTTT
NA	NA	TRBV20-1	12	TRBJ1-2	CSARDSGYGYTF	TGCAGTGCTAGAGATTCCGGCTATGGCTACACCTTC
NA	NA	TRBV9	12	TRBJ1-2	CASSVDGPGYTF	TGTGCCAGCAGCGTAGATGGGCCCGGCTACACCTTC
NA	TRBD1	TRBV7-2	15	TRBJ2-1	CASRTGTGKLHEQFF	TGTGCCAGCAGAACCGGGACAGGGAAGCTCCATGAGCAGTTCTTC
many	TRBD2	TRBV6-2/TRBV6-3	14	TRBJ2-7	CASTGTSGVREQYF	TGTGCCAGCACCGGGACTAGCGGTGTAAGGGAGCAGTACTTC
few	TRBD2	TRBV20-1	14	TRBJ2-5	CSAGGGADQETQYF	TGCAGTGCTGGGGGGGGAGCTGACCAAGAGACCCAGTACTTC
NA	TRBD2	TRBV5-1	16	TRBJ2-5	CASSPTGLAGAETQYF	TGCGCCAGCAGCCCAACGGGACTAGCGGGGGCAGAGACCCAGTACTTC
NA	TRBD1	TRBV28	15	TRBJ2-3	CASSGRTGIPDTQYF	TGTGCCAGCAGTGGGAGGACAGGGATACCGGATACGCAGTATTTT
few	TRBD2	TRBV11-2	16	TRBJ2-7	CASSLNSASGTYEQYF	TGTGCCAGCAGCTTAAATTCCGCTAGCGGGACCTACGAGCAGTACTTC
NA	TRBD2	TRBV11-3	13	TRBJ2-4	CASSAGGPNIQYF	TGTGCCAGTTCAGCGGGAGGTCCAAACATTCAGTACTTC
few	TRBD1	TRBV30	13	TRBJ2-5	CALRTGLQETQYF	TGTGCCTTAAGGACAGGGCTACAAGAGACCCAGTACTTC
NA	TRBD1	TRBV6-2/TRBV6-3	15	TRBJ1-6	CASRDGQELNSPLHF	TGTGCCAGCAGAGATGGACAGGAACTTAATTCACCCCTCCACTTT
NA	NA	TRBV29-1	16	TRBJ2-6	CSVEDQFQSGANVLTF	TGCAGCGTTGAAGATCAATTCCAGTCCGGGGCCAACGTCCTGACTTTC
NA	NA	TRBV20-1	15	TRBJ2-4	CSASYWEVAKNIQYF	TGCAGTGCTAGCTACTGGGAGGTAGCCAAAAACATTCAGTACTTC
NA	NA	TRBV20-1	13	TRBJ2-1	CSAPRWTGNEQFF	TGCAGTGCGCCTCGTTGGACCGGCAATGAGCAGTTCTTC
many	NA	TRBV7-2	14	TRBJ2-1	CASSEVGRRNEQFF	TGTGCCAGCAGCGAAGTTGGGCGCCGGAATGAGCAGTTCTTC
NA	TRBD2	TRBV6-5	15	TRBJ2-3	CASSLGLALADTQYF	TGTGCCAGCAGTCTTGGACTAGCGCTAGCAGATACGCAGTATTTT
NA	TRBD1	TRBV28	16	TRBJ1-2	CASSRTPGQGDYGYTF	TGTGCCAGCAGTCGTACCCCGGGACAGGGGGACTATGGCTACACCTTC
NA	TRBD2	TRBV7-3	16	TRBJ2-5	CASSLSPGLATETQYF	TGTGCCAGCAGCTTATCTCCGGGACTAGCCACAGAGACCCAGTACTTC
NA	NA	TRBV14	16	TRBJ2-3	CASSQDREWSTDTQYF	TGTGCCAGCAGCCAAGATCGGGAGTGGAGTACAGATACGCAGTATTTT
NA	TRBD2	TRBV20-1	16	TRBJ2-7	CSARDSGGDLSYEQYF	TGCAGTGCTAGAGATAGCGGGGGGGATCTCTCCTACGAGCAGTACTTC
NA	TRBD1	TRBV7-8	16	TRBJ1-5	CASSSVMTGVNQPQHF	TGTGCCAGCAGCAGTGTTATGACAGGGGTCAATCAGCCCCAGCATTTT
NA	TRBD2	TRBV3-1	16	TRBJ2-5	CASSQVGLAGAETQYF	TGTGCCAGCAGCCAAGTAGGGCTAGCGGGGGCAGAGACCCAGTACTTC
many	NA	TRBV5-1	14	TRBJ2-3	CASRPGTSTDTQYF	TGTGCCAGCAGGCCCGGGACTAGCACAGATACGCAGTATTTT
few	NA	TRBV7-2	15	TRBJ1-2	CASSLDPGLVDGYTF	TGTGCCAGCAGCTTAGATCCGGGACTGGTTGATGGCTACACCTTC
NA	NA	TRBV2	13	TRBJ2-7	CASSEYRVGEQYF	TGTGCCAGCAGTGAATACAGGGTGGGGGAGCAGTACTTC
many	NA	TRBV9	13	TRBJ2-5	CASSVAGQETQYF	TGTGCCAGCAGCGTAGCCGGCCAAGAGACCCAGTACTTC